The source of this TCR beta chain is a study of regulatory T cells in long-lasting Graves disease. Construction of the TCR beta libraries employed iRepertoire HTBI primers in conjunction with Arm-PCR of CDR3 regions. Using its own MiXCR run on the multiplex PCR reads, TCRdb lists one record per CDR3 protein. Of roughly 500,000 distinct CDR3 sequences in the sample, around 12% were seen once. This clonotype was seen at least ten times. Time point indicated: newly diagnosed GD, antithyroid drugs for less than 3 months. Scientists built the TCR library using RNA that was extracted from PBMCs. The same specimen was also included in a second study, on T cells in Graves' hyperthyroidism and ophthalmopathy. Per that paper: Hyperthyroidism had been newly diagnosed in patients aged 18 to 65, and its duration was under 2 months. The primer set for the first-round RT-PCR of the TCR CDR3 was HTBI.

Sequencing used peripheral blood mononuclear cells (PBMCs), obtained at new diagnosis, from a patient treated with antithyroid drugs. The clonotype was recovered from a woman aged 30 to 39 with Graves disease.

CDR3 DNA sequence: TGTGCCAGCGGAGGGATGGACTCTGGGGCCAACGTCCTGACTTTC. Its protein is CASGGMDSGANVLTF. The gene calls are TRBV2 and TRBJ2-6; possibly TRBD2 for D (6 bases). Trimming stripped 8 bases from V and 0 bases from J, with 11 bases between. The length of the CDR3 is 15 residues. Germline lookup yields CDR1 SNHLY and CDR2 FYNNEI.